These 6 T cell receptor beta chains were sequenced from one sample in a study of cytomegalovirus exposure and HLA in healthy donors. The primer mix had 60 Vbeta and 13 Jbeta primers. Repertoires were generated with immunoSEQ multiplex PCR, while TCRdb's copy carries only in-frame clones and drops some. The sample consists of about 120,000 clones, roughly 17% of them appearing once. The sample was PBMCs. These receptors all come from a female donor in good health and CMV-seropositive.

This clone turned up a few times. The rearrangement joins TRBV4-2 to TRBJ2-6; 14 bases are shared with TRBD2. The CDR3 runs to 18 residues. Losses at the gene ends were 4 bases for V and 1 base for J; bases not matched to a gene: 3. Germline-derived CDR1 and CDR2 are LGHNA and YNFKEQ. The DNA of the CDR3 is TGTGCCAGCAGCCCGGGACTAGCGGGAGCTTCTGGGGCCAACGTCCTGACTTTC. Translated: CASSPGLAGASGANVLTF.

The chain employs TRBV28 and TRBJ2-1; TRBD1 agrees at 7 bases. The germline gives CDR1 MDHEN, CDR2 SYDVKM. The V gene end was trimmed by 4 bases and the J gene end by 4 bases; junction bases not matched to a gene: 13. The CDR3 is made up of 17 amino acids. This CDR3 reads CASSSERQGTVYNEQFF. CDR3 DNA: TGTGCCAGCAGTTCCGAGAGACAGGGCACAGTTTACAATGAGCAGTTCTTC.

The chain couples TRBV28 to TRBJ1-1; 7 bases are shared with TRBD1. Germline CDR1 reads MDHEN; CDR2 reads SYDVKM. Trimming at V came to 7 bases and at J to 5 bases, leaving 19 bases not matched to a gene. CDR3 length equals 17 residues. The DNA of the CDR3 is TGTGCCAGCAACCCGATAGGAGGGGGCACGGTTATGACTGAAGCTTTCTTT. Translating it yields CASNPIGGGTVMTEAFF.

J is TRBJ2-3 and V is TRBV6-6; 9 nucleotides line up with TRBD1. The CDR3 covers 15 residues. Germline CDR1 and CDR2: MNHNY and SVGAGI (reference sequence). The trim removed 6 bases at V and 1 base at J, leaving 5 bases unmatched. For the CDR3, the DNA is TGTGCCAGCAGCGACCGGGACAGGGGCACAGATACGCAGTATTTT. It yields the protein CASSDRDRGTDTQYF.

The chain has TRBV5-6 and TRBJ2-7; TRBD2 might be the D (6 bases). This CDR3 spans 16 amino acids. V lost 0 bases to trimming and J lost 2 bases, with 15 bases between them. Germline CDR1 and CDR2: SGHDT and YYEEEE. CDR3: CASSLALGRFAYEQYF. The CDR3 DNA reads as TGTGCCAGCAGCTTGGCATTGGGGAGGTTTGCCTACGAGCAGTACTTC.

The sample holds a few counts of this clone. V is TRBV10-3 and J is TRBJ1-4, with D possibly matching TRBD1 (6 bases). Trimming stripped 9 bases from V and 3 bases from J, with 11 bases between. CDR1 and CDR2 from the germline V gene are ENHRY and SYGVKD. CDR3 length: 13 residues. The CDR3: CAIGDNPNEKLFF. CDR3 DNA: TGTGCCATTGGGGACAACCCTAATGAAAAACTGTTTTTT.